The sequence of this T cell receptor (beta chain) was determined in a study of blood T cell repertoires in COVID-19. Sequencing was performed with immunoSEQ multiplex PCR; in TCRdb, only in-frame clones are kept and a portion is missing. The sample has about 230,000 clones; roughly four fifths are singletons. The study recruited people aged roughly 18 to 100 years across 20 to 30 US areas. Donors in Cohort 3 counted as recovered after two negative PCRs, clearance, or symptom resolution. This CDR3 has 16 amino acids. J gave up 4 bases and V 3 bases, and 8 bases lay outside the gene matches. Per germline, CDR1 SGHRS and CDR2 YFSETQ.

What was sequenced was PBMCs or T cells enriched from blood (not recorded which). The J gene is TRBJ2-2, the V gene TRBV5-1; 8 bases line up with TRBD1. The sequence came from a man aged 60 to 75 who had recovered from COVID-19. CDR3 amino acids: CASSYLTGEVTGELFF. In DNA, the CDR3 is TGCGCCAGCAGCTATTTGACAGGGGAAGTCACCGGGGAGCTGTTTTTT.